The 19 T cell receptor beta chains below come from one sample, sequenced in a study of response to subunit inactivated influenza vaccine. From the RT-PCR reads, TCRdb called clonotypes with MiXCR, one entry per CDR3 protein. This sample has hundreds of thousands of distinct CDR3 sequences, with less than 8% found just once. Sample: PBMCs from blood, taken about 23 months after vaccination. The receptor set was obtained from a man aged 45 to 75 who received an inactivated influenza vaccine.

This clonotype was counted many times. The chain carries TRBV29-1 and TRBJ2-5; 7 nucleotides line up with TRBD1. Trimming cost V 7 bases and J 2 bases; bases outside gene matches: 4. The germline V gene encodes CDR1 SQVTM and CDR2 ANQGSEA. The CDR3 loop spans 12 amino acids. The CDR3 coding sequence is TGCAGCGGGGGACAGCGGCAAGAGACCCAGTACTTC. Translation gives CSGGQRQETQYF.

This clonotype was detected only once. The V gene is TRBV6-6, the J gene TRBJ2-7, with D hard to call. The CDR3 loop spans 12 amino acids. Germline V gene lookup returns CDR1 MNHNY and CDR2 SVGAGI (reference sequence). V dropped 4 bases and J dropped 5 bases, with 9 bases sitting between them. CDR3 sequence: CASSFPYNEQYF. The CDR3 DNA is TGTGCCAGCAGTTTTCCTTATAACGAGCAGTACTTC.

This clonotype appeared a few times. The CDR3 loop reads CASSPTGGSSYNEQFF. CDR3 nucleotides: TGTGCCAGCAGCCCGACAGGGGGGAGTTCCTACAATGAGCAGTTCTTC. The chain carries TRBV14 and TRBJ2-1; 9 nucleotides agree with TRBD1. The V and J ends lost 4 bases and 1 base, in that order; junction bases with no gene match: 5. Germline CDR1 reads SGHDN; CDR2 reads FVKESK. The length of the CDR3 is 16 residues.

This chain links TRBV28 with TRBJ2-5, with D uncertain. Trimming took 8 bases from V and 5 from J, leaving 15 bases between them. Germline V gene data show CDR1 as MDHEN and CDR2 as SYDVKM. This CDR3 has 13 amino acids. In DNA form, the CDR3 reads TGTGCCAGCTCGTATGCCACGGTGGAGACCCAGTACTTC. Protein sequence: CASSYATVETQYF.

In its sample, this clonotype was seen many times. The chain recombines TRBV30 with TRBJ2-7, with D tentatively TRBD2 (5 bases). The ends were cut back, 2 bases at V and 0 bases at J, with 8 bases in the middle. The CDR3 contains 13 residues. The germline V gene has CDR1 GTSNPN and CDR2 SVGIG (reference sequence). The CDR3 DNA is TGTGCCTGGAGTACGCGGGTCTCCTACGAGCAGTACTTC. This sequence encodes CAWSTRVSYEQYF.

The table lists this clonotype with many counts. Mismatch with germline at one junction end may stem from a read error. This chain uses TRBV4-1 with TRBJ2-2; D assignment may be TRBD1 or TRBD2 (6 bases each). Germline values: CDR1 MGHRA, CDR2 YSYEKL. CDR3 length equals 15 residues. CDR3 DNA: TGCGCCAGCAGCCACGGGGGCCTTAACAGCGGGGAGCTGTTTTTT. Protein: CASSHGGLNSGELFF.

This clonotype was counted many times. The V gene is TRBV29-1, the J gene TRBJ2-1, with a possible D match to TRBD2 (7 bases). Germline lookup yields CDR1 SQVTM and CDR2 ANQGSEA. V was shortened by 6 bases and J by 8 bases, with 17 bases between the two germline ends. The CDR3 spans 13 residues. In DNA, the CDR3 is TGCAGCGTCCCGGGGGGCCGAGGCTATGAGCAGTTCTTC. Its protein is CSVPGGRGYEQFF.

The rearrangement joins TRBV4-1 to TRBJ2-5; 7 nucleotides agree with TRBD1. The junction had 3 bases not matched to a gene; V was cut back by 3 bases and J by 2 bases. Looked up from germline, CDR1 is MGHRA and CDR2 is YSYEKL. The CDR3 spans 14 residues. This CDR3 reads CASSHRQGQETQYF. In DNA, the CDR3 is TGCGCCAGCAGCCACAGACAGGGTCAAGAGACCCAGTACTTC.

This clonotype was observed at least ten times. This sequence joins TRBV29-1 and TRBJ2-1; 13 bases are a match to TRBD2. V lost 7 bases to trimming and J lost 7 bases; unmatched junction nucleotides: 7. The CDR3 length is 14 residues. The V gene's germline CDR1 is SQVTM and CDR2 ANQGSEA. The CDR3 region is CSAKLAGGENEQFF. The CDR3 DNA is TGCAGCGCAAAACTAGCGGGAGGGGAAAATGAGCAGTTCTTC.

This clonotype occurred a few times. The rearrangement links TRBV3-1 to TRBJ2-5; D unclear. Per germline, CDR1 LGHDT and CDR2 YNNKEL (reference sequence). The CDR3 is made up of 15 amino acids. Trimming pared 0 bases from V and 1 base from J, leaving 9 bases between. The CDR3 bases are TGTGCCAGCAGCCAAGATGTTTGGGTCCAAGAGACCCAGTACTTC. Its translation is CASSQDVWVQETQYF.

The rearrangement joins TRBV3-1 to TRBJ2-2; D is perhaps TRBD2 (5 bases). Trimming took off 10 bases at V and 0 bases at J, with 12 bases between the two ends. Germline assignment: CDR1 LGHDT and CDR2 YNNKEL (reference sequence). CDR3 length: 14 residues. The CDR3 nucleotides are TGTGCCACCCAACGCGGGTCGAACACCGGGGAGCTGTTTTTT. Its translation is CATQRGSNTGELFF. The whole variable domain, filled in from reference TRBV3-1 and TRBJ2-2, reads DTAVSQTPKYLVTQMGNDKSIKCEQNLGHDTMYWYKQDSKKFLKIMFSYNNKELIINETVPNRFSPKSPDKAHLNLHINSLELGDSAVYFCATQRGSNTGELFFGEGSRLTVL.

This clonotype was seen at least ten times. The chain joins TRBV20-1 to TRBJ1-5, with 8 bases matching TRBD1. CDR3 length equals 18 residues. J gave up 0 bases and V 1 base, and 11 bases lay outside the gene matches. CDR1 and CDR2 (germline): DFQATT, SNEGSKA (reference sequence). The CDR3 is CSARVSGRGRGSNQPQHF. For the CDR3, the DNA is TGCAGTGCTAGAGTGAGCGGCAGGGGGCGAGGTAGCAATCAGCCCCAGCATTTT.

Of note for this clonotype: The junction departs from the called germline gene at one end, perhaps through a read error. The DNA of the CDR3 is TGTGCTAGCAGCTACGGACAGACCCAAGAGACCCAGTACTTC. Translated, it gives CASSYGQTQETQYF. The chain employs TRBV7-7 and TRBJ2-5; possibly TRBD1 for D (6 bases). The CDR3 contains 14 residues. Germline V lookup: CDR1 SSHAT, CDR2 FNYEAQ (reference sequence).

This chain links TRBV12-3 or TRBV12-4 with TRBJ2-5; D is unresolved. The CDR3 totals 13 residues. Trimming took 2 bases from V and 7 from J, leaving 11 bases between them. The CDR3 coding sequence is TGTGCCAGCAGTTTATCGGGCTCGGGGACCCAGTACTTC. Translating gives CASSLSGSGTQYF.

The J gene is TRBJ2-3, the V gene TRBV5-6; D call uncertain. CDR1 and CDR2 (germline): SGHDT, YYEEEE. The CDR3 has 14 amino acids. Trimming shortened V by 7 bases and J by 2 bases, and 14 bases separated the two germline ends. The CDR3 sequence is CASATDPSTDTQYF. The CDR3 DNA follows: TGTGCCAGCGCTACAGACCCTTCCACAGATACGCAGTATTTT.

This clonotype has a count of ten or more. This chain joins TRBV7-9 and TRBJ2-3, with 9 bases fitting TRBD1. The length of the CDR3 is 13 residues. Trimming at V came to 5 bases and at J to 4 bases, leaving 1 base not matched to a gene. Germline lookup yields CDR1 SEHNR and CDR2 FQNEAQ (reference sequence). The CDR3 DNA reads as TGTGCCAGCAGCCGGACAGGGGCAGATACGCAGTATTTT. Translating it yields CASSRTGADTQYF.

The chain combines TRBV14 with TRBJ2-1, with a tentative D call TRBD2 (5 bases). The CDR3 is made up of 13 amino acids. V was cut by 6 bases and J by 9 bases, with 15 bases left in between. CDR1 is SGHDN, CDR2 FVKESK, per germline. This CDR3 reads CASSPRVRFEQFF. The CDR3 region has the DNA TGTGCCAGCAGTCCGAGGGTGCGTTTTGAGCAGTTCTTC.

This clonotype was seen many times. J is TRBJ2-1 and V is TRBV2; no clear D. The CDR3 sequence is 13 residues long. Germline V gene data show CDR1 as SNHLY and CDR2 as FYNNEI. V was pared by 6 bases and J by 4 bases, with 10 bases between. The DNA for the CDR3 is TGTGCCAGCAGCCAGAACAAGTACAATGAGCAGTTCTTC. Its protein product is CASSQNKYNEQFF.

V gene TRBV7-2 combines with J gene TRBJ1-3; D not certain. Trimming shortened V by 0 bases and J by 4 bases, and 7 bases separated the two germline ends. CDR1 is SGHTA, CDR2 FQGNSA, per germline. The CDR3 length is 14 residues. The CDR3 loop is CASSLAEVGNTIYF. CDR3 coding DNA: TGTGCCAGCAGCTTAGCAGAGGTGGGAAACACCATATATTTT.